This T cell receptor beta chain was recorded in a study of CD8 T cells in Susac syndrome. TEMRA cells were enriched by FACS, while CD8+ and CD4+ T cells were obtained through a negative isolation that was performed magnetically. Germline CDR1 and CDR2: SEHNR and FQNEAQ (reference sequence). The CDR3 is made up of 13 amino acids. V was trimmed by 5 bases and J by 3 bases, leaving 11 bases between them. Reverse transcription of roughly 0.5 to 1 ug RNA was carried out with random hexamers. Across 54 Vbeta and 13 Jbeta, immunoSEQ multiplex PCR amplified TCR beta CDR3. TCRdb re-derived calls from the immunoSEQ multiplex PCR reads in MiXCR, one entry per CDR3 protein. The sample consists of 70,000 to 85,000 distinct CDR3 sequences, roughly 96% of them appearing once.

The specimen sequenced was CD8+ T cells from PBMCs. The receptor comes from a human donor with Susac syndrome. The rearrangement joins TRBV7-9 to TRBJ2-7; no clear D gene. The CDR3 loop is CASSPPDLYEQYF. For the CDR3, the DNA is TGTGCCAGCAGCCCTCCGGACCTCTACGAGCAGTACTTC.